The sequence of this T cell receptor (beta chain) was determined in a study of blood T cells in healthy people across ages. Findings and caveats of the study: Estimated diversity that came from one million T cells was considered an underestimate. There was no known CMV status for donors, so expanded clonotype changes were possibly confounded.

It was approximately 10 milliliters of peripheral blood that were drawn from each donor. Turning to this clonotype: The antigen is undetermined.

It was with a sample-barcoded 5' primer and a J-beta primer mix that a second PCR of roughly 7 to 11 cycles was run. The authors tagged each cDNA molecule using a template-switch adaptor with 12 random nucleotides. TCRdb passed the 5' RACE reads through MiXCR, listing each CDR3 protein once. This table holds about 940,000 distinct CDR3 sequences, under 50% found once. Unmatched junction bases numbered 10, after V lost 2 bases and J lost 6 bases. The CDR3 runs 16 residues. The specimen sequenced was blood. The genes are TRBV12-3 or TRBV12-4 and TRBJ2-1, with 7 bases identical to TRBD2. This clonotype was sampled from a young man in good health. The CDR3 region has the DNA TGTGCCAGCAGTTTAAGAGGACTAGTGGCCTGCAATGAGCAGTTCTTC. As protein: CASSLRGLVACNEQFF.